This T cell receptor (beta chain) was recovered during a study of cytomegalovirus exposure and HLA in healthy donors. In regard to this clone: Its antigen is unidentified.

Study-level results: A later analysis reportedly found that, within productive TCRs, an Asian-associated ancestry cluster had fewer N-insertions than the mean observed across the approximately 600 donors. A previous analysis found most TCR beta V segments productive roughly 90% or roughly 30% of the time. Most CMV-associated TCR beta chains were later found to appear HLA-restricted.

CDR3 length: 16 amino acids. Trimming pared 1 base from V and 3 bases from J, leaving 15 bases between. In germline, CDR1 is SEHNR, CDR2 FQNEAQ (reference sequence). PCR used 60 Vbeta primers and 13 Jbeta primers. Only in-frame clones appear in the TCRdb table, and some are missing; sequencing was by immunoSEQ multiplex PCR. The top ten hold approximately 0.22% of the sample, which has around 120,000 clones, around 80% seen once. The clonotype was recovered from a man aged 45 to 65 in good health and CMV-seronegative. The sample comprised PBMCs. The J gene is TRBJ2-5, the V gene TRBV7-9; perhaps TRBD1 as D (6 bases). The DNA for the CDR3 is TGTGCCAGCAGCTTAGAACGGACAGTAAGTGAAGAGACCCAGTACTTC. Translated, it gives CASSLERTVSEETQYF.